One sample yielded the 3 T cell receptor beta chains listed below, sequenced in a study of T cell responses to AZD1222 COVID-19 vaccine. Method: immunoSEQ multiplex PCR; TCRdb's copy keeps in-frame clones and lacks some. The sample carries approximately 190,000 clones, around 90% recorded once. Specimen: peripheral blood, collected on day 0 of AZD1222 vaccination. The receptors come from an adult in good health.

The chain is built from TRBV3-1 (or the pseudogene TRBV3-2) and TRBJ2-3, with 10 bases fitting TRBD2. The CDR3 loop spans 14 amino acids. V trimming: 3 bases; J trimming: 8 bases; junction bases outside the gene matches: 5. Germline V gives CDR1 LGHDT, CDR2 YNNKEL (reference sequence). In DNA, the CDR3 is TGTGCCAGCAGCCAGTCCAGCGGGGGGGCTACGCAGTATTTT. Translated: CASSQSSGGATQYF.

The chain recombines TRBV27 with TRBJ2-7; tentatively, D is TRBD1 (6 bases). V dropped 5 bases and J dropped 4 bases, with 12 bases sitting between them. CDR3 length: 13 residues. Germline CDR1 is MNHEY and CDR2 is SMNVEV (reference sequence). The chain's CDR3 is CASSGLGGYEQYF. The CDR3 DNA is TGTGCCAGCAGTGGGCTAGGGGGATACGAGCAGTACTTC.

V and J are TRBV7-3 and TRBJ2-4; D is ambiguous. CDR1 is SGHTA and CDR2 is FQGTGA in the germline V gene. The CDR3 is 15 residues long. Between the trimmed V and J ends, which lost 8 bases and 4 bases, there was a span of 18 bases. CDR3 sequence reads: CASHLDFADKNIQYF. CDR3 DNA: TGTGCCAGCCATCTCGATTTCGCGGATAAAAACATTCAGTACTTC.